A selection of T cell receptor beta chains follows, all from one sample in a study of cytomegalovirus exposure and HLA in healthy donors. Sequenced by immunoSEQ multiplex PCR; TCRdb stores in-frame clones only, minus some. The sample includes around 100,000 clones, roughly three quarters of them seen just once. The sequenced material came from PBMCs. All receptors come from a woman in her 40s in good health and CMV-seronegative. The CDR3 runs from the conserved cysteine through the conserved F or W. A D gene is named only where the DNA matches it firmly. Clone size is not always given. Where it is, it says once, few, many or a class for expanded clones.

d_gene: .; v_gene: TRBV5-1; j_gene: TRBJ2-1; abundance: .; CDR3aa: CASSLGGHYNEQFF; CDR3nt: TGCGCCAGCAGCTTGGGGGGACATTACAATGAGCAGTTCTTC
d_gene: .; v_gene: TRBV27; j_gene: TRBJ2-7; abundance: few; CDR3aa: CASSLHGGSAYEQYF; CDR3nt: TGTGCCAGCAGTTTACACGGGGGATCTGCCTACGAGCAGTACTTC
d_gene: .; v_gene: TRBV7-2; j_gene: TRBJ2-4; abundance: few; CDR3aa: CASSLSRIQYF; CDR3nt: TGTGCCAGCAGCTTATCCAGAATACAGTACTTC
d_gene: .; v_gene: TRBV19; j_gene: TRBJ2-1; abundance: few; CDR3aa: CASSAIRAAGYNEQFF; CDR3nt: TGTGCCAGTAGTGCAATCAGGGCGGCAGGATACAATGAGCAGTTCTTC
d_gene: TRBD2; v_gene: TRBV5-1; j_gene: TRBJ2-1; abundance: .; CDR3aa: CASSVDLAGGDYNEQFF; CDR3nt: TGCGCCAGCAGCGTAGATCTAGCGGGAGGAGACTACAATGAGCAGTTCTTC
d_gene: TRBD2; v_gene: TRBV28; j_gene: TRBJ2-7; abundance: .; CDR3aa: CASTRGLAYEQYF; CDR3nt: TGTGCCAGCACCCGTGGACTAGCATACGAGCAGTACTTC
d_gene: .; v_gene: TRBV6-6; j_gene: TRBJ2-7; abundance: .; CDR3aa: CASSYSGSDYEQYF; CDR3nt: TGTGCCAGCAGTTACTCCGGGTCCGACTACGAGCAGTACTTC
d_gene: .; v_gene: TRBV5-8; j_gene: TRBJ1-4; abundance: .; CDR3aa: CASSLSAGRRNEKLFF; CDR3nt: TGTGCCAGCAGCTTGTCGGCGGGCAGAAGAAATGAAAAACTGTTTTTT
d_gene: .; v_gene: TRBV4-1; j_gene: TRBJ2-7; abundance: .; CDR3aa: CASSHSRQGGYEQYF; CDR3nt: TGCGCCAGCAGCCACTCAAGACAGGGAGGTTACGAGCAGTACTTC
d_gene: TRBD1; v_gene: TRBV25-1; j_gene: TRBJ2-5; abundance: .; CDR3aa: CASNRGSQETQYF; CDR3nt: TGTGCCAGCAACAGGGGGTCCCAAGAGACCCAGTACTTC
d_gene: TRBD1; v_gene: TRBV5-1; j_gene: TRBJ2-2; abundance: .; CDR3aa: CASSSGGQGETGELFF; CDR3nt: TGCGCCAGCAGCTCCGGCGGACAGGGGGAAACCGGGGAGCTGTTTTTT
d_gene: TRBD2; v_gene: TRBV18; j_gene: TRBJ2-7; abundance: few; CDR3aa: CASSPPASGSAEQYF; CDR3nt: TGTGCCAGCTCACCACCGGCTAGCGGGAGTGCCGAGCAGTACTTC
d_gene: TRBD2; v_gene: TRBV7-6; j_gene: TRBJ2-2; abundance: few; CDR3aa: CASSLASGTVIGELFF; CDR3nt: TGTGCCAGCAGCTTAGCTAGCGGGACGGTTATAGGGGAGCTGTTTTTT
d_gene: .; v_gene: TRBV7-3; j_gene: TRBJ2-2; abundance: .; CDR3aa: CASSSRASNTGELFF; CDR3nt: TGTGCCAGCAGCTCCCGCGCATCGAACACCGGGGAGCTGTTTTTT
d_gene: .; v_gene: TRBV2; j_gene: TRBJ2-5; abundance: .; CDR3aa: CASSEGQIQETQYF; CDR3nt: TGTGCCAGCAGTGAAGGGCAGATCCAAGAGACCCAGTACTTC
d_gene: TRBD2; v_gene: TRBV9; j_gene: TRBJ2-3; abundance: .; CDR3aa: CASSVGTSGTVTQYF; CDR3nt: TGTGCCAGCAGCGTAGGGACTAGCGGGACGGTTACGCAGTATTTT
d_gene: TRBD2; v_gene: TRBV7-2; j_gene: TRBJ2-7; abundance: .; CDR3aa: CASNTGRDYEQYF; CDR3nt: TGTGCCAGCAACACGGGGAGGGACTACGAGCAGTACTTC
d_gene: TRBD2; v_gene: TRBV29-1; j_gene: TRBJ2-2; abundance: .; CDR3aa: CSPDGTSGRGGPGELFF; CDR3nt: TGCAGCCCTGACGGGACTAGCGGGAGAGGGGGCCCCGGGGAGCTGTTTTTT
d_gene: .; v_gene: TRBV9; j_gene: TRBJ1-1; abundance: .; CDR3aa: CASSHEGMNTEAFF; CDR3nt: TGTGCCAGCAGCCACGAGGGCATGAACACTGAAGCTTTCTTT
d_gene: .; v_gene: TRBV4-3; j_gene: TRBJ2-7; abundance: .; CDR3aa: CASSQDGSGASYEQYF; CDR3nt: TGCGCCAGCAGCCAAGATGGCAGCGGAGCATCCTACGAGCAGTACTTC
d_gene: .; v_gene: TRBV6-1; j_gene: TRBJ1-1; abundance: .; CDR3aa: CASSWAGRFDTEAFF; CDR3nt: TGTGCCAGCAGTTGGGCAGGGAGGTTTGACACTGAAGCTTTCTTT
d_gene: TRBD1; v_gene: TRBV30; j_gene: TRBJ1-1; abundance: .; CDR3aa: CAWSVTGGTEAFF; CDR3nt: TGTGCCTGGAGTGTGACAGGGGGGACTGAAGCTTTCTTT
d_gene: .; v_gene: TRBV18; j_gene: TRBJ2-1; abundance: few; CDR3aa: CASSPPSRAAYNEQFF; CDR3nt: TGTGCCAGCTCACCGCCCAGCAGGGCGGCTTACAATGAGCAGTTCTTC
d_gene: .; v_gene: TRBV11-2; j_gene: TRBJ2-1; abundance: .; CDR3aa: CASSFIGQRRKQFF; CDR3nt: TGTGCCAGCAGCTTTATTGGACAGCGAAGAAAGCAGTTCTTC
d_gene: .; v_gene: TRBV19; j_gene: TRBJ2-1; abundance: .; CDR3aa: CASSAGSYNEQFF; CDR3nt: TGTGCCAGTAGTGCAGGGTCCTACAATGAGCAGTTCTTC
d_gene: TRBD2; v_gene: TRBV2; j_gene: TRBJ2-7; abundance: .; CDR3aa: CASAIAGGSYEQYF; CDR3nt: TGTGCCAGCGCTATAGCGGGAGGGAGCTACGAGCAGTACTTC
d_gene: .; v_gene: TRBV28; j_gene: TRBJ2-1; abundance: .; CDR3aa: CASSSLGSVYNEQFF; CDR3nt: TGTGCCAGCAGTTCCCTCGGGTCGGTATACAATGAGCAGTTCTTC